This T cell receptor (beta chain) is drawn from a study of blood T cell repertoires in COVID-19. The overall study: T cells, B-cell-depleted T cells, or PBMCs supplied cDNA or gDNA.

The CDR3 has 15 amino acids. V was pared by 1 base and J by 2 bases, with 4 bases of the junction left unmatched. Germline-derived CDR1 and CDR2 are LNHDA and SQIVND (reference sequence). This clone was counted between two and nine times. As processed by the authors: Amplification of reference gene primers provided the estimated nucleated cell counts. Data came from immunoSEQ multiplex PCR; TCRdb stores just in-frame clones and leaves some out. From that table come the V and J calls and clone size; the DNA was used to work out D and trimming. The table has 150,000 to 200,000 clones, around 92% seen once.

V is TRBV19 and J is TRBJ1-2; TRBD1 aligns across 7 bases. Material for sequencing was peripheral blood. The clonotype was recovered from a man aged 55 to 69 with acute or convalescent COVID-19. The CDR3 region has the DNA TGTGCCAGTAGTATAGGACAGGGATGGAACTATGGCTACACCTTC. Translating gives CASSIGQGWNYGYTF.